Following are 14 T cell receptor beta chains from one sample sequenced in a study of CD8 T cells in ankylosing spondylitis. TCRdb re-called the 5' RACE reads with MiXCR, one entry per CDR3 protein. The repertoire has some 92,000 distinct CDR3 sequences, about 27% of them found once; the top ten carry roughly three fifths. The sample taken for sequencing was blood, either unsorted or a sorted T cell fraction (not recorded which). All receptors come from a male donor with ankylosing spondylitis or in good health (not recorded which).

The CDR3 DNA is TGTGCCAGCAGTTTATGGGACAGGTCAGATACGCAGTATTTT. It is translated as CASSLWDRSDTQYF. V is TRBV28 and J is TRBJ2-3; 7 nucleotides align to TRBD1. This CDR3 is built from 14 residues. Germline V gene data show CDR1 as MDHEN and CDR2 as SYDVKM. V lost 0 bases and J lost 4; bases outside the gene matches: 1.

V usage is TRBV15 and J usage is TRBJ2-2; unclear D gene. The V gene's germline CDR1 is LNHNV and CDR2 YYDKDF (reference sequence). CDR3 length: 16 amino acids. Trimming shortened V by 0 bases and J by 2 bases, and 10 bases separated the two germline ends. The CDR3 DNA reads as TGTGCCACCAGCAGAGATTCTGTCCTCAACACCGGGGAGCTGTTTTTT. Translated, it gives CATSRDSVLNTGELFF.

This chain uses TRBV7-2 with TRBJ1-4, with TRBD1 as a possible D gene (5 bases). V shed 11 bases and J shed 13 bases, with 26 bases lying between them. This CDR3 has 14 amino acids. Germline CDR1 and CDR2: SGHTA and FQGNSA. CDR3 residues: CADRLGGGFCGLFF. The CDR3 DNA reads TGTGCCGACCGTTTGGGGGGGGGTTTCTGTGGACTGTTTTTT.

This clonotype was seen a few times. The V call is TRBV11-2, the J call TRBJ2-1, with TRBD1 matching over 7 bases. CDR1 SGHAT and CDR2 FQNNGV come from the germline V gene. This CDR3 comprises 18 residues. Unmatched junction bases numbered 17, after V lost 1 base and J lost 8 bases. The DNA for the CDR3 is TGTGCCAGCAGCTTAGTTAGGGGGCAGGGGTTGGAAATAGATGAGCAGTTCTTC. The encoded protein is CASSLVRGQGLEIDEQFF.

This clonotype was recorded a few times. The J gene is TRBJ2-5, the V gene TRBV18; TRBD1 is a possible D gene (5 bases). Trimming left V 3 bases short and J 5 bases short, with 10 bases between. The CDR3 contains 13 residues. CDR1 and CDR2 from the germline V gene are KGHSH and LQKENI. The CDR3 is CASSPAGLETQYF. The CDR3 bases are TGTGCCAGCTCACCTGCAGGGTTGGAGACCCAGTACTTC.

This chain joins TRBV2 and TRBJ2-3, with TRBD1 matching over 7 bases. Trimming removed 2 bases from V and 1 base from J; junction bases left unmatched: 12. Germline CDR1 is SNHLY and CDR2 is FYNNEI. This CDR3 has 18 amino acids. CDR3: CASSEPTGWASGTDTQYF. In DNA, the CDR3 is TGTGCCAGCAGTGAACCGACAGGGTGGGCGAGTGGCACAGATACGCAGTATTTT. The variable domain in full, completed from reference TRBV2 and TRBJ2-3, reads EPEVTQTPSHQVTQMGQEVILRCVPISNHLYFYWYRQILGQKVEFLVSFYNNEISEKSEIFDDQFSVERPDGSNFTLKIRSTKLEDSAMYFCASSEPTGWASGTDTQYFGPGTRLTVL.

J is TRBJ2-1 and V is TRBV20-1, with TRBD2 matching 10 bases. The J segment lost 5 bases and the V segment lost 6 bases, leaving 4 bases of the junction unmatched. Germline V gene data show CDR1 as DFQATT and CDR2 as SNEGSKA (reference sequence). CDR3 size: 13 residues. The CDR3 DNA reads TGCAGTGCCCGGACTAGCGGACACAATGAGCAGTTCTTC. It encodes CSARTSGHNEQFF.

Only a few counts were recorded for this clonotype. The DNA for the CDR3 is TGTGCCAGCTCGGAGGGACAGGGCGATAGCTATGGCTACACCTTC. Encoded protein: CASSEGQGDSYGYTF. The chain uses TRBV18 and TRBJ1-2; 9 nucleotides line up with TRBD1. Germline V gene lookup returns CDR1 KGHSH and CDR2 LQKENI. Trimming removed 6 bases from V and 4 bases from J; junction bases left unmatched: 9. The CDR3 has 15 residues.

The gene calls are TRBV19 and TRBJ1-1; 9 nucleotides agree with TRBD1. CDR1 is LNHDA and CDR2 is SQIVND in the germline V gene (reference sequence). The CDR3 has 15 amino acids. V lost 3 bases to trimming and J lost 2 bases; unmatched junction nucleotides: 4. This CDR3 reads CASSIWTGANTEAFF. CDR3 DNA sequence: TGTGCCAGTAGTATCTGGACAGGGGCTAACACTGAAGCTTTCTTT.

This clonotype appeared many times. The CDR3 bases are TGCGCCAGCAGCTTCCGGACTGAGCAGTTCTTC. This codes for CASSFRTEQFF. V is TRBV5-1 and J is TRBJ2-1; no clear D gene. This CDR3 is built from 11 residues. Between the trimmed V and J ends, which lost 2 bases and 9 bases, there was a span of 6 bases. Germline values: CDR1 SGHRS, CDR2 YFSETQ.

This clonotype was seen a handful of times. The V and J genes are TRBV10-3 and TRBJ2-1, with 14 nucleotides matching TRBD2. The CDR3 contains 18 residues. Germline V gene lookup returns CDR1 ENHRY and CDR2 SYGVKD. The J segment lost 8 bases and the V segment lost 3 bases, leaving 12 bases of the junction unmatched. The DNA for the CDR3 is TGTGCCATCAGTGATCCTGCTCGGACGACTAGCGGGAGGGATGAGCAGTTCTTC. It yields the protein CAISDPARTTSGRDEQFF.

In nucleotides, the CDR3 is TGCGCCAGCAGCTCAGAGGGTAAAGGCGTTCTCGGGCAGTACTTC. Translated, it gives CASSSEGKGVLGQYF. This rearrangement joins TRBV5-1 to TRBJ2-7, with D possibly matching TRBD2 (5 bases). V lost 3 bases to trimming and J lost 9 bases, with 22 bases between them. This CDR3 has 15 residues. The germline gives CDR1 SGHRS, CDR2 YFSETQ.

This clonotype was counted only a few times. This sequence joins TRBV7-3 and TRBJ2-7; the D is unclear. Deletions cut 4 bases from V and 2 bases from J, with 12 bases between. In germline, CDR1 is SGHTA, CDR2 FQGTGA. This CDR3 contains 14 residues. The chain's CDR3 is CASSYKTSAYEQYF. The CDR3 DNA follows: TGTGCCAGCAGCTATAAGACGTCCGCCTACGAGCAGTACTTC.

The sample holds a few counts of this clonotype. The DNA of the CDR3 is TGCAGTGCAAAACCGGGCCAAGACGGATATGGCTACACCTTC. It specifies CSAKPGQDGYGYTF. The V gene is TRBV20-1, the J gene TRBJ1-2; D ambiguous. V lost 6 bases to trimming and J lost 5 bases, with 19 bases between them. The CDR3 spans 14 residues. In germline, CDR1 is DFQATT, CDR2 SNEGSKA (reference sequence).